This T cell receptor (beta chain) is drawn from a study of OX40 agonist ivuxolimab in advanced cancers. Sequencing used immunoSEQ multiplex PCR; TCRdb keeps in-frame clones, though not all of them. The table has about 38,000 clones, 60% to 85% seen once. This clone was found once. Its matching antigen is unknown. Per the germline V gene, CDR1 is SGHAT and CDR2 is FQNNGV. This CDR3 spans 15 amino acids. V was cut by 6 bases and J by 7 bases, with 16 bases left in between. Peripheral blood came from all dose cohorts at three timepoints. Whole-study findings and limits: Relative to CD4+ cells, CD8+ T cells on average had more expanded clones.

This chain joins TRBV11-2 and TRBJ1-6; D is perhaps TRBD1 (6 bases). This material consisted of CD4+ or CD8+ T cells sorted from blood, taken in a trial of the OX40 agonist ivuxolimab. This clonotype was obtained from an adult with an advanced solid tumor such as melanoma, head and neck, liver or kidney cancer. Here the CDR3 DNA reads TGTGCCAGCAGTCGGGGGGGCTTCGGAAATTCACCCCTCCACTTT. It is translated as CASSRGGFGNSPLHF.